The 19 T cell receptor beta chains reported below all come from one sample, sequenced in a study of blood T cells in healthy people across ages. A second PCR of 7 to 11 cycles used a sample-barcoded 5' primer and a J-beta primer mix. Each CDR3 protein is one row after TCRdb ran MiXCR on the 5' RACE reads. The data show about 1.8 million distinct CDR3 sequences, 40% to 55% seen once. The sequenced sample was blood. The receptor set was obtained from a woman aged 40 to 49 in good health.

This clonotype was seen more than once but under ten times. J is TRBJ1-2 and V is TRBV24-1, with TRBD1 as a possible D gene (5 bases). Germline values: CDR1 KGHDR, CDR2 SFDVKD. Trimming shortened V by 4 bases and J by 1 base, and 9 bases separated the two germline ends. This CDR3 has 14 residues. The CDR3 loop is CATSETGVNYGYTF. The CDR3 DNA reads TGTGCCACCAGTGAAACAGGCGTTAACTATGGCTACACCTTC.

This clonotype was counted a single time. The gene calls are TRBV5-1 and TRBJ1-4; the D is unclear. The CDR3 consists of 15 residues. V shed 0 bases and J shed 7 bases, with 13 bases lying between them. Per germline, CDR1 SGHRS and CDR2 YFSETQ. CDR3 loop: CASSLVSGGREKLFF. The CDR3 bases are TGCGCCAGCAGCTTGGTGTCGGGTGGGCGTGAAAAACTGTTTTTT. Full variable domain (outside the CDR3, taken from reference TRBV5-1 and TRBJ1-4): KAGVTQTPRYLIKTRGQQVTLSCSPISGHRSVSWYQQTPGQGLQFLFEYFSETQRNKGNFPGRFSGRQFSNSRSEMNVSTLELGDSALYLCASSLVSGGREKLFFGSGTQLSVL.

This clonotype was seen only a few times. The CDR3 sequence: CAISEPGLAGGSYNEQFF. The CDR3 DNA reads TGTGCCATCAGTGAGCCGGGACTAGCGGGGGGCTCCTACAATGAGCAGTTCTTC. The rearrangement uses TRBV10-3 and TRBJ2-1; TRBD2 agrees at 15 bases. In germline, CDR1 is ENHRY, CDR2 SYGVKD. The CDR3 sequence is 18 residues long. With V trimmed by 2 bases and J by 0 bases, 2 bases remained unmatched.

The chain is built from TRBV20-1 and TRBJ2-1; D not certain. Germline loops: CDR1 DFQATT, CDR2 SNEGSKA (reference sequence). This CDR3 spans 13 amino acids. The V and J ends lost 4 bases and 4 bases respectively, with 11 bases between them. CDR3 bases: TGCAGTGCTATAAGGGTTGGGTACAATGAGCAGTTCTTC. This encodes CSAIRVGYNEQFF.

The chain employs TRBV28 and TRBJ2-5, with a possible D match to TRBD2 (7 bases). This CDR3 has 14 amino acids. Germline V gene lookup returns CDR1 MDHEN and CDR2 SYDVKM. V was clipped by 8 bases and J by 11 bases, with 24 bases between them. CDR3 protein: CASLEAQGLREQYF. The CDR3 nucleotides are TGTGCCAGCCTTGAGGCGCAGGGGTTGCGGGAGCAGTACTTC.

Comment on this clonotype: Germline and junction disagree at one end, which may indicate a read error. This chain connects TRBV14 to TRBJ2-4, with D tentatively TRBD1 or TRBD2 (7 bases each). The better agreement between TRBJ2-5 and the DNA end casts doubt on the J call. Germline loops: CDR1 SGHDN, CDR2 FVKESK. CDR3 length equals 15 residues. CDR3 in DNA: TGTGCCGGCAGCTCAGGGGGGGCCATCGGAGAGACCCAGTACTTC. Amino acid sequence: CAGSSGGAIGETQYF.

Only a few counts were recorded for this clonotype. A junction end diverges from the germline sequence, so it may reflect a read error. The chain joins TRBV6-2 or TRBV6-3 to TRBJ2-3; 14 bases are a match to TRBD2. The V gene's germline CDR1 is MNHEY and CDR2 SVGEGT. CDR3 length equals 18 residues. CDR3 sequence reads: CASSPRSGLAGVTDTQYF. CDR3 DNA: TGTGCCAGCAGTCCCCGCTCGGGACTAGCGGGGGTAACAGATACACAGTATTTT.

This clonotype was detected only a few times. Being one base from a much bigger clone, this may be a read error. The J gene is TRBJ2-7, the V gene TRBV7-2; 11 nucleotides match TRBD2. With V trimmed by 4 bases and J by 7 bases, 6 bases remained unmatched. The CDR3 spans 14 residues. The germline V gene has CDR1 SGHTA and CDR2 FQGNSA. CDR3 bases: TGTGCCAGCAGCTCTAGCGGGGGGCCTTCTGAGCAGTACTTC. Translation: CASSSSGGPSEQYF.

The gene calls are TRBV27 and TRBJ1-2, with TRBD1 identical over 10 bases. Trimming took 10 bases from V and 11 from J; bases not matched to a gene: 16. In germline, CDR1 is MNHEY, CDR2 SMNVEV (reference sequence). The CDR3 runs 14 residues. The CDR3 sequence: CAIRPYNGQGGYTF. CDR3 DNA sequence: TGTGCCATCCGACCGTACAATGGACAGGGGGGTTACACCTTC.

The chain combines TRBV20-1 with TRBJ1-2; D remains ambiguous. Trimming took off 3 bases at V and 5 bases at J, with 10 bases between the two ends. Per the germline V gene, CDR1 is DFQATT and CDR2 is SNEGSKA (reference sequence). The length of the CDR3 is 12 residues. The CDR3 DNA sequence: TGCAGTGCTAGCCCCAAGAGGTATGGCTACACCTTC. The encoded protein is CSASPKRYGYTF.

The V gene is TRBV15, the J gene TRBJ2-3; possibly TRBD1 for D (5 bases). The germline V gene has CDR1 LNHNV and CDR2 YYDKDF (reference sequence). CDR3 size: 16 residues. V was pared by 1 base and J by 5 bases, with 16 bases between. The CDR3 nucleotides read TGTGCCACCAGCAGAGTAGTCAGGGCGGCGAGAGATACGCAGTATTTT. Amino acid sequence: CATSRVVRAARDTQYF.

The chain recombines TRBV20-1 with TRBJ1-5; 8 nucleotides line up with TRBD1. Germline CDR1 DFQATT, CDR2 SNEGSKA (reference sequence). This CDR3 comprises 14 residues. J was trimmed by 4 bases and V by 3 bases; bases with no gene match: 5. The CDR3: CSASDRGKNQPQHF. The CDR3 DNA follows: TGCAGTGCTAGTGACAGGGGCAAAAATCAGCCCCAGCATTTT.

On this clonotype itself: An end of the junction does not agree with germline; a read error may underlie this. The chain links TRBV7-2 to TRBJ2-1; the match to TRBD2 covers 9 bases. There are 16 residues in the CDR3. CDR1 is SGHTA, CDR2 FQGNSA, per germline. In DNA, the CDR3 is TGTGCCAGCAGCCCAACGACTAGCGGATTATACAATGAGCTGTTCTTC. It encodes CASSPTTSGLYNELFF.

In this sample, this clonotype turned up a few times. This CDR3 reads CASSLQGALRVNEQFF. CDR3 DNA sequence: TGTGCCAGCAGCTTACAGGGGGCGCTGAGGGTCAATGAGCAGTTCTTC. This chain links TRBV7-2 with TRBJ2-1; TRBD1 aligns across 8 bases. Germline V gives CDR1 SGHTA, CDR2 FQGNSA. The CDR3 loop spans 16 amino acids. V was pared by 2 bases and J by 6 bases, with 9 bases of the junction left unmatched.

The chain recombines TRBV5-6 with TRBJ1-6; D is ambiguous. Trimming took 2 bases from V and 8 from J, leaving 11 bases between them. This CDR3 spans 14 amino acids. Germline V CDR1 and CDR2: SGHDT, YYEEEE. CDR3: CASSLGLGDSPLHF. The CDR3 region has the DNA TGTGCCAGCAGCTTAGGCCTTGGTGATTCACCCCTCCACTTT.

The rearrangement links TRBV20-1 to TRBJ2-1; maybe TRBD1 (7 bases). The length of the CDR3 is 13 residues. The V gene's germline CDR1 is DFQATT and CDR2 SNEGSKA (reference sequence). V lost 3 bases and J lost 8, with 14 bases in between. The CDR3, as DNA: TGCAGTGCTAGGAGGAGGGGGCGGGATGAGCAGTTCTTC. It translates to CSARRRGRDEQFF.

V is TRBV24-1 and J is TRBJ1-5; possible D gene TRBD1, 5 bases. CDR1 is KGHDR, CDR2 SFDVKD, per germline. This CDR3 has 15 amino acids. The V gene lost 4 bases and the J gene lost 7 bases, with 16 bases spanning the gap. The CDR3 nucleotides read TGTGCCACCAGTGACCGGACCTGGGGGAAGCAGCCCCAGCATTTT. It specifies CATSDRTWGKQPQHF.

This clonotype has a handful of counts. The rearrangement joins TRBV3-1 to TRBJ2-5; TRBD1 is a possible D gene (5 bases). The CDR3 covers 15 residues. The V gene lost 3 bases and the J gene lost 4 bases, with 15 bases spanning the gap. Germline V gene data show CDR1 as LGHDT and CDR2 as YNNKEL (reference sequence). The DNA for the CDR3 is TGTGCCAGCAGCCATAGGACCCAAGGGGCAGAGACCCAGTACTTC. Its translation: CASSHRTQGAETQYF.

This rearrangement joins TRBV12-3 or TRBV12-4 to TRBJ2-5, with D perhaps TRBD2 (6 bases). The tail of the sequence fits TRBJ2-7 better, so the J call may be wrong. The CDR3 extends over 14 amino acids. CDR3 nucleotides: TGTGCCAGCAGTGTGGGGACCGGGAGTACCGAGCAGTACTTC. Amino acid sequence: CASSVGTGSTEQYF.